Below, 14 T cell receptor beta chains from the same sample are listed, as sequenced in a study of T cells in Graves' hyperthyroidism and ophthalmopathy. Amplification targeted TCR beta CDR3 regions from RNA transcripts. First-round RT-PCR of the TCR CDR3 relied on the HTBI primer set. TCRdb reanalysed the multiplex PCR reads using MiXCR and keeps one entry per CDR3 protein. This sample has approximately 600,000 distinct CDR3 sequences; under 15% occur once, and the top ten carry over 3.5%. Source material: blood. These receptors originate from a woman between 35 and 50 years old with Graves' ophthalmopathy.

This clonotype was recorded many times. V and J are TRBV29-1 and TRBJ2-5, with D possibly TRBD2 on 6 matching bases. Germline-derived CDR1 and CDR2 are SQVTM and ANQGSEA. Trimming took 6 bases from V and 5 from J, leaving 16 bases between them. CDR3 length: 13 amino acids. CDR3: CSVAGPIEETQYF. The CDR3 nucleotides are TGCAGCGTGGCGGGACCCATCGAGGAGACCCAGTACTTC.

This clonotype was counted many times. This sequence joins TRBV12-3 or TRBV12-4 and TRBJ2-7; 12 positions agree with TRBD2. V shed 5 bases, J shed 7 bases, and the junction held 6 bases outside the gene matches. This CDR3 has 14 amino acids. CDR3 amino acids: CASSPGLAGREQYF. The CDR3 region has the DNA TGTGCCAGCAGTCCAGGACTAGCGGGAAGAGAGCAGTACTTC.

The chain employs TRBV11-2 and TRBJ2-7, with TRBD2 matching 14 bases. In germline, CDR1 is SGHAT, CDR2 FQNNGV. V shed 5 bases, J shed 3 bases, and the junction held 6 bases outside the gene matches. The CDR3 runs to 16 residues. CDR3 amino acids: CASSRGTSGSGYEQYF. CDR3 nucleotides: TGTGCCAGCAGCCGCGGGACTAGCGGGAGTGGCTACGAGCAGTACTTC.

This clonotype was recorded at least ten times. This chain links TRBV27 with TRBJ2-7; 13 bases map to TRBD2. The V gene's germline CDR1 is MNHEY and CDR2 SMNVEV (reference sequence). The CDR3 runs to 16 residues. Trimming cost V 5 bases and J 0 bases; bases outside gene matches: 4. This CDR3 reads CASSPGLAGASYEQYF. DNA for the CDR3: TGTGCCAGCAGTCCCGGACTAGCGGGAGCCTCCTACGAGCAGTACTTC.

This clonotype was seen at least ten times. The chain carries TRBV27 and TRBJ2-7; 12 bases match TRBD2. This CDR3 region has 16 residues. Unmatched junction bases numbered 7, after V lost 2 bases and J lost 5 bases. Germline V gene lookup returns CDR1 MNHEY and CDR2 SMNVEV (reference sequence). The CDR3 protein is CASSLARASGRDEQYF. The CDR3 DNA sequence: TGTGCCAGCAGTTTAGCGCGGGCTAGCGGGAGGGACGAGCAGTACTTC.

Many counts were recorded for this clonotype. The chain combines TRBV12-3 or TRBV12-4 with TRBJ2-2; D is perhaps TRBD1 or TRBD2 (5 bases each). This CDR3 contains 14 residues. V shed 6 bases and J shed 10 bases, with 18 bases lying between them. The CDR3 is CASSRGSWGEELFF. In DNA form, the CDR3 reads TGTGCCAGCAGCCGAGGGTCCTGGGGCGAGGAGCTGTTTTTT.

This clonotype was picked up many times. The chain joins TRBV7-2 to TRBJ2-4; 7 nucleotides line up with TRBD2. The CDR3 spans 15 residues. With V trimmed by 3 bases and J by 9 bases, 11 bases remained unmatched. Germline V gene lookup returns CDR1 SGHTA and CDR2 FQGNSA. CDR3 in DNA: TGTGCCAGCAGCTTCTTAGAGGACCCGGGGGGCATTCAGTACTTC. It translates to CASSFLEDPGGIQYF.

This clonotype was seen ten or more times. The chain uses TRBV11-3 and TRBJ2-5; no reliable D call. CDR1 is SGHNT, CDR2 YENEEA, per germline. Trimming shortened V by 8 bases and J by 3 bases, and 13 bases separated the two germline ends. The length of the CDR3 is 13 residues. The DNA of the CDR3 is TGTGCCAGCGCCGGGCAGACCAAAGAGACCCAGTACTTC. Protein product: CASAGQTKETQYF.

There are many counts of this clonotype. V gene TRBV15 combines with J gene TRBJ1-2, with a weak D call TRBD1 (6 bases). V was trimmed by 3 bases and J by 8 bases, leaving 22 bases between them. From germline, CDR1 is LNHNV and CDR2 YYDKDF (reference sequence). This CDR3 region has 16 residues. CDR3 region: CATSRGGSTGTMGYTF. CDR3 sequence (DNA): TGTGCCACCAGCAGGGGGGGATCTACAGGGACCATGGGCTACACCTTC.

This clonotype was seen ten or more times. The V call is TRBV29-1, the J call TRBJ1-1, with TRBD1 identical over 8 bases. Trimming took 7 bases from V and 6 from J; bases not matched to a gene: 10. There are 13 residues in the CDR3. The germline V gene has CDR1 SQVTM and CDR2 ANQGSEA. CDR3 sequence (DNA): TGCAGCGCTAACAGGGGGGAGGCTTCTGAAGCTTTCTTT. Its translation is CSANRGEASEAFF.

The table lists this clonotype with many counts. The chain couples TRBV12-3 or TRBV12-4 to TRBJ2-7; 7 bases are shared with TRBD1. V was pared by 5 bases and J by 3 bases, with 7 bases of the junction left unmatched. There are 14 residues in the CDR3. The CDR3 protein is CASSPRDRYYEQYF. The CDR3 DNA is TGTGCCAGCAGTCCCCGGGACAGATACTACGAGCAGTACTTC.

The table lists this clonotype with many counts. V is TRBV5-5 and J is TRBJ2-7; possibly TRBD2 for D (6 bases). CDR3 length equals 16 residues. Germline V gives CDR1 SGHKS, CDR2 YYEKEE (reference sequence). Trimming took off 4 bases at V and 1 base at J, with 18 bases between the two ends. The CDR3 nucleotides read TGTGCCAGCAGCCGACGGTCGGAGGGTTTTTCCTACGAGCAGTACTTC. It specifies CASSRRSEGFSYEQYF.

This clonotype was observed many times. The chain is built from TRBV20-1 and TRBJ2-7; TRBD2 agrees at 8 bases. CDR1 DFQATT and CDR2 SNEGSKA come from the germline V gene (reference sequence). This CDR3 is built from 13 residues. With V trimmed by 3 bases and J by 3 bases, 4 bases remained unmatched. The CDR3 DNA reads TGCAGTGCTAGGGGGACTAGAAACTACGAGCAGTACTTC. Translated, it gives CSARGTRNYEQYF.

The sample holds many counts of this clonotype. At one end the junction does not follow the germline gene, possibly because of a read error. The rearrangement joins TRBV7-7 to TRBJ1-5; possible D gene TRBD1, 6 bases. This CDR3 comprises 20 residues. Germline CDR1 reads SSHAT; CDR2 reads FNYEAQ (reference sequence). CDR3 nucleotide sequence: TGTGCTAGCAGCTTAGCGGATACCGGGACATTAGAATATAGCAATCAGCCCCAGCATTTT. This encodes CASSLADTGTLEYSNQPQHF.